The 22 T cell receptor beta chains reported below all come from one sample, sequenced in a study of T-cell reconstitution after alpha-beta-depleted transplantation in children. Unique molecular identifiers were built into the TCRbeta library. In TCRdb, the PCR reads were re-called with MiXCR into one record per CDR3 protein. The sample records 500,000 to 650,000 distinct CDR3 sequences, roughly 10% being singletons. The sequencing here drew on PBMCs, mostly from graft donor cells, taken 180 days after TCRalphabeta/CD19-depleted stem cell transplant. All receptors derive from a female patient aged 2 to 10 who had a stem cell transplant for aplastic anemia, so the T cells may come from the graft donor.

Only a few counts were recorded for this clonotype. The rearrangement uses TRBV19 and TRBJ2-7, with D unresolved. The CDR3 runs 14 residues. The ends were cut back, 10 bases at V and 1 base at J, with 17 bases in the middle. Germline CDR1 and CDR2: LNHDA and SQIVND (reference sequence). In DNA form, the CDR3 reads TGTGCCAATATCAGGCCCATTCGATCCTACGAGCAGTACTTC. Translation gives CANIRPIRSYEQYF.

Details on this clonotype: The junction departs from the called germline gene at one end, perhaps through a read error. The V and J genes are TRBV12-3 or TRBV12-4 and TRBJ1-5; D possibly corresponds to TRBD1 (5 bases). The CDR3 length is 14 residues. The CDR3 DNA reads as TGTACCAGCAGTTTTTGGACTGAGGGGCAGCCCCAGCATTTT. Translating it yields CTSSFWTEGQPQHF.

This chain joins TRBV28 and TRBJ2-4, with 11 bases that match TRBD1. Germline trimming cut 5 bases from V and 4 bases from J; bases unmatched to any gene: 7. Germline values: CDR1 MDHEN, CDR2 SYDVKM. There are 16 residues in the CDR3. The CDR3 protein is CASSPPDRGPKNIQYF. In nucleotides, the CDR3 is TGTGCCAGCAGTCCACCGGACAGGGGGCCGAAAAACATTCAGTACTTC.

The rearrangement joins TRBV24-1 to TRBJ2-5; TRBD1 might be the D (5 bases). Germline CDR1 reads KGHDR; CDR2 reads SFDVKD. The CDR3 contains 17 residues. V lost 4 bases and J lost 2, with 19 bases in between. In DNA form, the CDR3 reads TGTGCCACCAGTGACCAGCTTGGGGTAGGGGTACAAGAGACCCAGTACTTC. The encoded protein is CATSDQLGVGVQETQYF.

The chain joins TRBV6-1 to TRBJ2-2; D possibly matches TRBD1 or TRBD2 (5 bases each). Trimming cost V 5 bases and J 0 bases, with 13 bases left between them. Germline values: CDR1 MNHNS, CDR2 SASEGT. CDR3 length: 16 amino acids. CDR3: CASSPGPMTNTGELFF. The CDR3 region has the DNA TGTGCCAGCAGTCCGGGACCGATGACGAACACCGGGGAGCTGTTTTTT.

This clonotype has only a few counts. The chain is built from TRBV4-3 and TRBJ2-3; 13 bases align to TRBD2. The CDR3 loop spans 16 amino acids. After removal of 4 bases from V and 5 bases from J, the junction contained 6 bases not matched to a gene. Germline CDR1 is LGHNA and CDR2 is YSLEER. The CDR3: CASSPTSGRAGDTQYF. The CDR3 DNA reads TGCGCCAGCAGCCCAACTAGCGGGAGGGCCGGAGATACGCAGTATTTT.

This chain joins TRBV28 and TRBJ2-5; maybe TRBD2 (6 bases). Germline CDR1 MDHEN, CDR2 SYDVKM. V lost 1 base to trimming and J lost 6 bases, with 12 bases between them. The CDR3 totals 14 residues. CDR3 in amino acids: CASSLYGSGQTQYF. The CDR3 DNA reads TGTGCCAGCAGTTTATATGGCAGCGGGCAGACCCAGTACTTC.

This clonotype was found a few times. The chain joins TRBV20-1 to TRBJ2-7; D tentatively fits TRBD1 or TRBD2 (5 bases each). Trimming shortened V by 5 bases and J by 2 bases, and 19 bases separated the two germline ends. This CDR3 contains 15 residues. Germline CDR1 is DFQATT and CDR2 is SNEGSKA (reference sequence). The DNA for the CDR3 is TGCAGTGCTGACCCAATCAGGGACGGAACCTACGAGCAGTACTTC. It translates to CSADPIRDGTYEQYF.

In its sample, this clonotype was seen a few times. The rearrangement joins TRBV4-3 to TRBJ2-5; unclear D gene. CDR1 and CDR2 (germline): LGHNA, YSLEER. This CDR3 is built from 13 residues. V shed 0 bases and J shed 0 bases, with 2 bases lying between them. CDR3 loop: CASSQDYQETQYF. The CDR3 nucleotides are TGCGCCAGCAGCCAAGACTACCAAGAGACCCAGTACTTC.

This chain joins TRBV5-1 and TRBJ2-1; 9 bases are a match to TRBD1. CDR1 is SGHRS and CDR2 is YFSETQ in the germline V gene. Unmatched junction bases numbered 9, after V lost 7 bases and J lost 4 bases. This CDR3 has 15 residues. The CDR3 nucleotides are TGCGCCAGCGGATCCGGGACAGGGATGTACAATGAGCAGTTCTTC. Its protein product is CASGSGTGMYNEQFF.

The chain combines TRBV21-1 with TRBJ1-2. TRBV21-1 is listed as a pseudogene. The CDR3 runs 16 residues. CDR3 sequence (DNA): TGTGCCAGCAGCAAGGACGCCGGAATCGCTAACTATGGCTACACCTTC. It encodes CASSKDAGIANYGYTF.

This clonotype was recorded many times. The gene calls are TRBV5-1 and TRBJ2-7; D not certain. The CDR3 has 15 amino acids. V gave up 4 bases and J gave up 4 bases, with 18 bases separating them. Per the germline V gene, CDR1 is SGHRS and CDR2 is YFSETQ. CDR3 amino acids: CASSLDPFSGYEQYV. CDR3 in DNA: TGCGCCAGCAGCCTCGATCCCTTTTCCGGATACGAGCAGTACGTC.

The chain couples TRBV6-5 to TRBJ2-7, with 7 nucleotides matching TRBD1. Germline V CDR1 and CDR2: MNHEY, SVGAGI. The CDR3 is 16 amino acids. V shed 2 bases, J shed 4 bases, and the junction held 11 bases outside the gene matches. CDR3 bases: TGTGCCAGCAGTTACAGCTGGCAGGGGGTGATATACGAGCAGTACTTC. It specifies CASSYSWQGVIYEQYF.

This rearrangement joins TRBV9 to TRBJ2-1; no firm D call. V was clipped by 4 bases and J by 9 bases, with 11 bases between them. CDR3 size: 12 residues. CDR1 is SGDLS, CDR2 YYNGEE, per germline. CDR3 in amino acids: CASSSDSSEQFF. The CDR3 nucleotides read TGTGCCAGCAGCTCTGACTCCAGTGAGCAGTTCTTC. The complete variable domain, with remaining parts taken from reference TRBV9 and TRBJ2-1, reads DSGVTQTPKHLITATGQRVTLRCSPRSGDLSVYWYQQSLDQGLQFLIQYYNGEERAKGNILERFSAQQFPDLHSELNLSSLELGDSALYFCASSSDSSEQFFGPGTRLTVL.

This clonotype was seen a few times. V gene TRBV7-2 combines with J gene TRBJ1-4; D not resolved. V lost 1 base, J lost 0 bases, and 6 bases lay in between. The CDR3 totals 15 residues. Per the germline V gene, CDR1 is SGHTA and CDR2 is FQGNSA. This chain's CDR3 is CASSLGRTTNEKLFF. CDR3 DNA sequence: TGTGCCAGCAGCTTAGGCAGAACAACTAATGAAAAACTGTTTTTT.

The chain has TRBV3-1 and TRBJ2-1; 11 bases map to TRBD2. This CDR3 is 18 amino acids long. Germline V gene data show CDR1 as LGHDT and CDR2 as YNNKEL (reference sequence). J gave up 3 bases and V 4 bases, and 11 bases lay outside the gene matches. This CDR3 is CASSPTLTSGKVYNEQFF. The DNA for the CDR3 is TGTGCCAGCAGCCCCACCCTGACTAGCGGGAAGGTCTACAATGAGCAGTTCTTC.

This clonotype was picked up many times. V usage is TRBV7-7 and J usage is TRBJ2-2; D might be TRBD2 (5 bases). Trimming took off 4 bases at V and 5 bases at J, with 11 bases between the two ends. The CDR3 sequence is 14 residues long. CDR1 is SSHAT and CDR2 is FNYEAQ in the germline V gene (reference sequence). The CDR3 reads CASSSRERTGELFF. CDR3 DNA sequence: TGTGCCAGCAGCTCTAGAGAGCGGACCGGGGAGCTGTTTTTT.

This rearrangement joins TRBV5-1 to TRBJ2-4; no firm D call. V was shortened by 0 bases and J by 12 bases, with 7 bases between the two germline ends. Germline CDR1 and CDR2: SGHRS and YFSETQ. The CDR3 extends over 11 amino acids. CDR3 protein: CASSLASSQYF. The CDR3 region has the DNA TGCGCCAGCAGCTTGGCAAGCAGTCAGTACTTC.

This chain uses TRBV14 with TRBJ2-1; D gene unclear. The germline CDR1 and CDR2 sequences are SGHDN and FVKESK. Trimming took 2 bases from V and 9 from J, leaving 5 bases between them. CDR3 length: 11 amino acids. CDR3 DNA: TGTGCCAGCAGCCAATACCTTGAGCAGTTCTTC. This encodes CASSQYLEQFF.

This clonotype was detected a few times. This chain uses TRBV20-1 with TRBJ1-1; 8 bases are a match to TRBD1. Germline CDR1 and CDR2: DFQATT and SNEGSKA (reference sequence). The CDR3 spans 14 residues. The CDR3 DNA sequence: TGCAGCTACCAAGGACAGGGTCAGTGGACTGAAGCTTTCTTT. This sequence encodes CSYQGQGQWTEAFF.

The chain links TRBV20-1 to TRBJ2-7; D is unresolved. Deletions cut 4 bases from V and 1 base from J, with 5 bases between. CDR1 and CDR2 from the germline V gene are DFQATT and SNEGSKA (reference sequence). The CDR3 sequence is 11 residues long. The CDR3, as DNA: TGCAGTGCTAAGAGGTCCTACGAGCAGTACTTC. Residues: CSAKRSYEQYF.

This clonotype showed up many times. J is TRBJ1-5 and V is TRBV28; 7 positions match TRBD1. Germline trimming cut 7 bases from V and 0 bases from J; bases unmatched to any gene: 9. Germline values: CDR1 MDHEN, CDR2 SYDVKM. CDR3 size: 16 residues. The CDR3 nucleotides are TGTGCCAGCACGGACAGGTTGGGGGCTAGCAATCAGCCCCAGCATTTT. It translates to CASTDRLGASNQPQHF.